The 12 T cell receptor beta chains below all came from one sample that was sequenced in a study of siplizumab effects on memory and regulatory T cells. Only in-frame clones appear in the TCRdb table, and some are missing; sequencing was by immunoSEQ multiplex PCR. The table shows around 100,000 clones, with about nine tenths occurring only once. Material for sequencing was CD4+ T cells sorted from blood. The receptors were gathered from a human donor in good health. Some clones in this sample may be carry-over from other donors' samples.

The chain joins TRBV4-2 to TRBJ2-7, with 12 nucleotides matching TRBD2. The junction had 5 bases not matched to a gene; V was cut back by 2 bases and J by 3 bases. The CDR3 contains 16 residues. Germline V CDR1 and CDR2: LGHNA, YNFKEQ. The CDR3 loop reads CASSQLRTSGIYEQYF. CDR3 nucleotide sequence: TGTGCCAGCAGCCAACTCCGGACTAGCGGGATCTACGAGCAGTACTTC.

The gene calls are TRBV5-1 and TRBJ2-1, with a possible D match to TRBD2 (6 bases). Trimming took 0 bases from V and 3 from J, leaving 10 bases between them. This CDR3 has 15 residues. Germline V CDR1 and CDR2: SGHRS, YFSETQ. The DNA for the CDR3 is TGCGCCAGCAGCTTGGGCGGGATAATCTACAATGAGCAGTTCTTC. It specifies CASSLGGIIYNEQFF.

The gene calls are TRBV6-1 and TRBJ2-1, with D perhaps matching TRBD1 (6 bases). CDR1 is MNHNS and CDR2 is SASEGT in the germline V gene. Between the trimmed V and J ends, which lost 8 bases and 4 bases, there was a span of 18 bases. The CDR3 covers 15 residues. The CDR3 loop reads CASRLALDRYNEQFF. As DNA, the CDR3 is TGTGCCAGCCGCCTGGCGTTGGACAGATACAATGAGCAGTTCTTC.

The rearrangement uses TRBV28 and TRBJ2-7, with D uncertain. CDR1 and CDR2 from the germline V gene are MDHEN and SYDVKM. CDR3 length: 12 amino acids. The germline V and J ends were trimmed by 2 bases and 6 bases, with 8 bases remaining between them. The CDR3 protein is CASSLQSAEQYF. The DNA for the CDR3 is TGTGCCAGCAGTTTACAGTCCGCCGAGCAGTACTTC. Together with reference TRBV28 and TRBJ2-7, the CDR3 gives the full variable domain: DVKVTQSSRYLVKRTGEKVFLECVQDMDHENMFWYRQDPGLGLRLIYFSYDVKMKEKGDIPEGYSVSREKKERFSLILESASTNQTSMYLCASSLQSAEQYFGPGTRLTVT.

CDR3 in amino acids: CASSPDLGNTDTQYF. In DNA, the CDR3 is TGTGCCAGCTCACCAGACTTGGGGAACACAGATACGCAGTATTTT. V and J are TRBV18 and TRBJ2-3; D is ambiguous. With 2 bases removed from V and 2 bases from J, the gap between germline ends came to 11 bases. Germline V gives CDR1 KGHSH, CDR2 LQKENI. The CDR3 loop spans 15 amino acids.

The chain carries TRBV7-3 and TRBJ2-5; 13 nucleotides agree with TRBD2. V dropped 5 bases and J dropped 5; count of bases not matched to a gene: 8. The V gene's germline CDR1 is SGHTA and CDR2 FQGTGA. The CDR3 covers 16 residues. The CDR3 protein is CASSLGTSGNGETQYF. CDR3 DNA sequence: TGTGCCAGCAGCCTGGGGACTAGCGGGAATGGGGAGACCCAGTACTTC.

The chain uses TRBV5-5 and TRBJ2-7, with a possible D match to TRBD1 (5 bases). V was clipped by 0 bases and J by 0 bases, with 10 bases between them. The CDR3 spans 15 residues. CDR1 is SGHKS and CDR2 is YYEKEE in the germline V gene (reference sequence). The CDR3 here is CASSLGPGSSYEQYF. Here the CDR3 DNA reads TGTGCCAGCAGCTTGGGTCCAGGGTCCTCCTACGAGCAGTACTTC.

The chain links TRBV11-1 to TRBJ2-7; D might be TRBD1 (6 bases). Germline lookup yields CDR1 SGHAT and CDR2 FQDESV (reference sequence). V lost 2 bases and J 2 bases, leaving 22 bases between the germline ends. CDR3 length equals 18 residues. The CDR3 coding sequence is TGTGCCAGCAGCTTACCGTCCTACAGGGCGGACACGACCTACGAGCAGTACTTC. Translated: CASSLPSYRADTTYEQYF.

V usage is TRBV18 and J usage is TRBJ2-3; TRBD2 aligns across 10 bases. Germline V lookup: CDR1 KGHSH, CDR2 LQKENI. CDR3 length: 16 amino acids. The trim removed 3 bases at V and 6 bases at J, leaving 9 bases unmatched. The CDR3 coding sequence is TGTGCCAGCTCACCGAGCGGGAGGGCCTATGCTGATACGCAGTATTTT. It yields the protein CASSPSGRAYADTQYF.

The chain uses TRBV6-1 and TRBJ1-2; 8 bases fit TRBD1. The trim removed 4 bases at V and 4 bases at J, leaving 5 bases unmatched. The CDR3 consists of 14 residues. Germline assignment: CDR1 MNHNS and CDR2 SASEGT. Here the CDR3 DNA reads TGTGCCAGCAGTGTCAGGACAGGGCCCTATGGCTACACCTTC. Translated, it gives CASSVRTGPYGYTF.

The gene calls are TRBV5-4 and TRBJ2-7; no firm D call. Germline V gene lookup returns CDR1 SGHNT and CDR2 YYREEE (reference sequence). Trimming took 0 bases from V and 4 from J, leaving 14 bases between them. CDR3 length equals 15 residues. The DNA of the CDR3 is TGTGCCAGCAGCTTGGGGGTTAGGAGAGAATACGAGCAGTACTTC. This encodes CASSLGVRREYEQYF.

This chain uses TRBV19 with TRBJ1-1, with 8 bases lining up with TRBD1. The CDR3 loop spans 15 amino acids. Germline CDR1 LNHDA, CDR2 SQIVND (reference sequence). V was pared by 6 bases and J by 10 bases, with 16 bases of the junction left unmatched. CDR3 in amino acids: CASRVSGTGSSRAFF. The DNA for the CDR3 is TGTGCCAGTAGAGTATCCGGGACAGGATCTTCGCGAGCTTTCTTT.